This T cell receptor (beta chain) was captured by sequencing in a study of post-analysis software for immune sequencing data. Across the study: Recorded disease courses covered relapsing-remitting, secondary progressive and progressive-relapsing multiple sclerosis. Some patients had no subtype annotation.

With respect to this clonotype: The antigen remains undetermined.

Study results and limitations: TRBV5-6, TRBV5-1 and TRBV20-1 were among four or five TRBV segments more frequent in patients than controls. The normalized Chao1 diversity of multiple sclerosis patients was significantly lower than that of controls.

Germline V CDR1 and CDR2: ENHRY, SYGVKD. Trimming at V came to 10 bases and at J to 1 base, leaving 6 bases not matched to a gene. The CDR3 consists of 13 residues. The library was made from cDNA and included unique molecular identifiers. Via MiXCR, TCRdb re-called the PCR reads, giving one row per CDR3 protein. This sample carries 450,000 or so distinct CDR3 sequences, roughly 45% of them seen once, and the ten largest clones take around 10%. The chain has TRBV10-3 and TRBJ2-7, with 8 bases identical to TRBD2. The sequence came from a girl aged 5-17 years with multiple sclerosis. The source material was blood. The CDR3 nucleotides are TGTGCCACCGGAGCGGGAGCGTCCTACGAGCAGTACTTC. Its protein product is CATGAGASYEQYF.